The next 22 T cell receptor beta chains were all read from a single sample in a study of T-cell memory formation after mild COVID-19. TCRdb ran MiXCR on the 5' RACE reads and lists one entry per CDR3 protein. The table has 150,000 to 200,000 distinct CDR3 sequences, about 14% seen once. Material: PBMCs or a T cell subset sorted from them (not recorded which). These receptor sequences come from an adult woman who had mild COVID-19 (a few samples of this study predate the infection). Cell type and time point are not known.

This clonotype occurred many times. The chain recombines TRBV5-1 with TRBJ2-5; TRBD2 agrees at 11 bases. The V gene's germline CDR1 is SGHRS and CDR2 YFSETQ. V lost 1 base to trimming and J lost 2 bases; unmatched junction nucleotides: 7. The CDR3 has 17 residues. CDR3 in amino acids: CASSLSLAGGPQETQYF. The CDR3 coding sequence is TGCGCCAGCAGCTTGTCTCTAGCGGGGGGACCGCAAGAGACCCAGTACTTC.

This clonotype has at least ten counts. The chain recombines TRBV20-1 with TRBJ2-7, with D unresolved. The V and J ends lost 0 bases and 10 bases respectively, with 10 bases between them. CDR3 length equals 11 residues. The germline V gene has CDR1 DFQATT and CDR2 SNEGSKA (reference sequence). CDR3 bases: TGCAGTGCTAGAGATCTCTGGGGTCAGTACTTC. Its protein product is CSARDLWGQYF.

This chain connects TRBV29-1 to TRBJ1-2; 9 positions match TRBD1. Looked up from germline, CDR1 is SQVTM and CDR2 is ANQGSEA. This CDR3 spans 15 amino acids. V lost 5 bases, J lost 4 bases, and 11 bases stayed unmatched. The CDR3 loop reads CSVLTTGGVGYGYTF. CDR3 in DNA: TGCAGCGTTTTGACGACAGGGGGAGTGGGCTATGGCTACACCTTC.

In this sample, this clonotype turned up a few times. V gene TRBV5-1 combines with J gene TRBJ2-1; TRBD1 or TRBD2 may be the D gene (5 bases each). This CDR3 comprises 14 residues. Germline assignment: CDR1 SGHRS and CDR2 YFSETQ. Trimming took off 3 bases at V and 4 bases at J, with 11 bases between the two ends. In DNA, the CDR3 is TGCGCCAGCAGCTCCCAGGGACCTTACAATGAGCAGTTCTTC. Protein: CASSSQGPYNEQFF.

This clonotype was found a few times. The genes are TRBV5-4 and TRBJ2-1, with 14 positions matching TRBD2. The germline V gene encodes CDR1 SGHNT and CDR2 YYREEE (reference sequence). This CDR3 comprises 17 residues. J gave up 4 bases and V 4 bases, and 7 bases lay outside the gene matches. The CDR3 sequence: CASSETSGGAYYNEQFF. DNA of the CDR3: TGTGCCAGCAGCGAGACTAGCGGGGGGGCTTATTACAATGAGCAGTTCTTC.

The chain employs TRBV5-1 and TRBJ2-1; TRBD1 matches at 7 bases. CDR1 is SGHRS and CDR2 is YFSETQ in the germline V gene. CDR3 length equals 18 residues. Losses at the gene ends were 4 bases for V and 0 bases for J; bases not matched to a gene: 13. CDR3 DNA sequence: TGCGCCAGCAGCCTGGGACAGCTAGACTTTCCCTCCTACAATGAGCAGTTCTTC. Amino acids: CASSLGQLDFPSYNEQFF.

A few counts support this clonotype. The V call is TRBV7-9, the J call TRBJ1-2; D ambiguous. Germline V gene data show CDR1 as SEHNR and CDR2 as FQNEAQ (reference sequence). V was shortened by 3 bases and J by 2 bases, with 22 bases between the two germline ends. The CDR3 runs to 18 residues. This CDR3 reads CASSFTDGGYPGNYGYTF. CDR3 bases: TGTGCCAGCAGCTTTACGGACGGAGGCTATCCGGGGAACTATGGCTACACCTTC.

This clonotype has a handful of counts. The chain combines TRBV20-1 with TRBJ2-1; TRBD2 matches 8 bases. The V gene end was trimmed by 3 bases and the J gene end by 7 bases; junction bases not matched to a gene: 8. In germline, CDR1 is DFQATT, CDR2 SNEGSKA (reference sequence). The CDR3 sequence is 14 residues long. CDR3 nucleotides: TGCAGTGCTAGGGCTAGCGGGCCTACTAATGAGCAGTTCTTC. Residues: CSARASGPTNEQFF.

The chain has TRBV7-8 and TRBJ1-1; 8 bases align to TRBD1. The length of the CDR3 is 14 residues. The trim removed 5 bases at V and 5 bases at J, leaving 7 bases unmatched. The germline V gene encodes CDR1 SGHVS and CDR2 FQNEAQ. The CDR3 bases are TGTGCCAGCAGCCGTACGAGGACAGGGACTGAAGCTTTCTTT. Protein sequence: CASSRTRTGTEAFF. Combining the CDR3 with reference TRBV7-8 and TRBJ1-1 gives the whole variable domain GAGVSQSPRYKVAKRGQDVALRCDPISGHVSLFWYQQALGQGPEFLTYFQNEAQLDKSGLPSDRFFAERPEGSVSTLKIQRTQQEDSAVYLCASSRTRTGTEAFFGQGTRLTVV.

The chain uses TRBV7-9 and TRBJ2-7, with D unresolved. The V end lost 1 base, the J end lost 4 bases, and 11 bases lay between the germline ends. This CDR3 is built from 14 residues. CDR1 is SEHNR and CDR2 is FQNEAQ in the germline V gene (reference sequence). For the CDR3, the DNA is TGTGCCAGCAGCTTAGTGGCACGTGGGTACGAGCAGTACTTC. Residues: CASSLVARGYEQYF.

For the CDR3, the DNA is TGTGCCAGCACACCCCGGGGCGCAACTAATGAAAAACTGTTTTTT. It codes for CASTPRGATNEKLFF. This rearrangement joins TRBV12-3 or TRBV12-4 to TRBJ1-4; possibly TRBD1 for D (5 bases). The ends were cut back, 7 bases at V and 0 bases at J, with 12 bases in the middle. This CDR3 has 15 residues.

The V and J genes are TRBV2 and TRBJ1-6, with 8 bases matching TRBD1. Germline CDR1 SNHLY, CDR2 FYNNEI. J was trimmed by 7 bases and V by 2 bases; bases with no gene match: 13. CDR3 size: 18 residues. Here the CDR3 DNA reads TGTGCCAGCAGTGAACAGGGGCTGGCCAGGGGGCAGAATTCACCCCTCCACTTT. Translation gives CASSEQGLARGQNSPLHF.

This chain joins TRBV5-6 and TRBJ2-7; no clear D gene. Between the trimmed V and J ends, which lost 4 bases and 0 bases, there was a span of 14 bases. The CDR3 length is 15 residues. Germline V lookup: CDR1 SGHDT, CDR2 YYEEEE. CDR3: CASSDNKRGSYEQYF. CDR3 bases: TGTGCCAGCAGCGATAATAAGAGAGGCTCCTACGAGCAGTACTTC.

This clonotype was seen a handful of times. This sequence joins TRBV6-6 and TRBJ2-3, with TRBD2 matching over 12 bases. The CDR3 runs to 22 residues. Germline values: CDR1 MNHNY, CDR2 SVGAGI (reference sequence). After removal of 2 bases from V and 3 bases from J, the junction contained 21 bases not matched to a gene. CDR3 coding DNA: TGTGCCAGCAGTTACCCAGGTGGGGCCCCTAGCGGGAGGGCCAAGAGGACAGATACGCAGTATTTT. Amino acids: CASSYPGGAPSGRAKRTDTQYF.

This clonotype was observed a handful of times. CDR3 loop: CASSLGTVYEQYF. The DNA of the CDR3 is TGTGCCAGCAGCTTAGGGACCGTCTACGAGCAGTACTTC. The genes are TRBV5-6 and TRBJ2-7; tentatively, D is TRBD1 or TRBD2 (5 bases each). The CDR3 length is 13 residues. Looked up from germline, CDR1 is SGHDT and CDR2 is YYEEEE. V lost 2 bases to trimming and J lost 3 bases, with 9 bases between them.

The chain recombines TRBV5-1 with TRBJ2-2, with 8 bases matching TRBD1. This CDR3 has 14 amino acids. V gave up 4 bases and J gave up 4 bases; unmatched junction bases: 3. CDR1 and CDR2 (germline): SGHRS, YFSETQ. The CDR3 nucleotides are TGCGCCAGCAGCCCCGACAGGGGCACCGGGGAGCTGTTTTTT. Translation: CASSPDRGTGELFF.

This clonotype has a count of ten or more. This sequence joins TRBV24-1 and TRBJ2-2; TRBD2 might be the D (6 bases). The germline V gene encodes CDR1 KGHDR and CDR2 SFDVKD. V lost 2 bases to trimming and J lost 5 bases, with 11 bases between them. The CDR3 length is 15 residues. CDR3 DNA sequence: TGTGCCACCAGTGATTGGGGGGAGAAAACCGGGGAGCTGTTTTTT. Its protein product is CATSDWGEKTGELFF.

This clonotype was observed a handful of times. The genes are TRBV5-6 and TRBJ2-3, with 8 bases that match TRBD2. The germline gives CDR1 SGHDT, CDR2 YYEEEE. J lost 6 bases, V lost 4 bases, and 16 bases had no gene match. This CDR3 contains 17 residues. CDR3 DNA: TGTGCCAGCAGCCTCCGTTACCGCGGGGGGCGCCTGGATACGCAGTATTTT. Its protein product is CASSLRYRGGRLDTQYF.

This clonotype has only a few counts. The rearrangement joins TRBV7-6 to TRBJ1-1, with 9 bases fitting TRBD1. V lost 2 bases and J lost 0; bases outside the gene matches: 1. Germline values: CDR1 SGHVS, CDR2 FNYEAQ. This CDR3 comprises 15 residues. The CDR3 loop reads CASSLTGGLNTEAFF. The CDR3, as DNA: TGTGCCAGCAGCTTAACAGGGGGCCTGAACACTGAAGCTTTCTTT.

In its sample, this clonotype was seen a few times. This sequence joins TRBV14 and TRBJ2-7, with 7 bases lining up with TRBD2. The germline V gene encodes CDR1 SGHDN and CDR2 FVKESK. The CDR3 contains 14 residues. The trim removed 1 base at V and 4 bases at J, leaving 4 bases unmatched. The CDR3 DNA reads TGTGCCAGCAGCCAAGGGCTAGCGGTATACGAGCAGTACTTC. It yields the protein CASSQGLAVYEQYF.

V gene TRBV4-1 combines with J gene TRBJ1-2; D may be TRBD1 (5 bases). CDR1 is MGHRA, CDR2 YSYEKL, per germline. The V end was cut by 2 bases, the J end by 4 bases, with 14 bases between. The CDR3 has 15 residues. The CDR3 region is CASSQTGTVFYGYTF. In nucleotides, the CDR3 is TGCGCCAGCAGCCAAACCGGGACGGTCTTCTATGGCTACACCTTC.

The genes are TRBV6-5 and TRBJ2-1, with D perhaps matching TRBD1 or TRBD2 (5 bases each). Trimming cost V 5 bases and J 10 bases, with 21 bases left between them. From germline, CDR1 is MNHEY and CDR2 SVGAGI. The CDR3 extends over 15 amino acids. CDR3 nucleotides: TGTGCCAGCAGTCACCGGGAACAGGTTCCCGTGGAGCAGTTCTTC. Translated, it gives CASSHREQVPVEQFF.